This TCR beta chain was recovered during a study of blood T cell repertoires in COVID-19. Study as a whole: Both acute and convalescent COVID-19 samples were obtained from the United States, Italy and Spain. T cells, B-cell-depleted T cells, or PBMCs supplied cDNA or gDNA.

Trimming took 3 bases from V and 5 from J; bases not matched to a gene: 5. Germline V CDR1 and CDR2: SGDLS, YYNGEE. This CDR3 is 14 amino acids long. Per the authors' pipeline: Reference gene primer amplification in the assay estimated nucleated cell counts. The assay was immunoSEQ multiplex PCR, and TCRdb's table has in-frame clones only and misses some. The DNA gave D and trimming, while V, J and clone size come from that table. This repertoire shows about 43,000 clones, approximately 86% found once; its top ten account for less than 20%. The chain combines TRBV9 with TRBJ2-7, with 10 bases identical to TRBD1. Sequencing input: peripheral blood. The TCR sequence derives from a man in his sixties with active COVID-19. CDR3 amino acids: CASSAGTGVNEQYF. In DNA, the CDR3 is TGTGCCAGCAGCGCCGGGACAGGGGTGAACGAGCAGTACTTC.